This T cell receptor (beta chain) was profiled in a study of blood T cell repertoires in COVID-19. Whole-study context: Both acute and convalescent COVID-19 samples were obtained from the United States, Italy and Spain.

This clone was found once. V was clipped by 7 bases and J by 4 bases; unmatched bases: 11. The CDR3 sequence is 15 residues long. CDR1 ENHRY and CDR2 SYGVKD come from the germline V gene. TCRdb keeps only in-frame clones here, not all; method: immunoSEQ multiplex PCR. The table includes 200,000 to 250,000 clones, around 90% detected once. The source material was peripheral blood. J is TRBJ2-7 and V is TRBV10-3, with 9 bases identical to TRBD2. The sequence came from a woman aged 18-29 years who had recovered from COVID-19. CDR3 region: CAIKGSGGLGYEQYF. CDR3 in DNA: TGTGCCATCAAGGGTAGCGGGGGATTGGGGTACGAGCAGTACTTC.